This T cell receptor beta chain was sequenced for a study of blood T cell repertoires in COVID-19. Study background: Both acute and convalescent COVID-19 samples were obtained from the United States, Italy and Spain.

The data were produced by immunoSEQ multiplex PCR, yet TCRdb's version contains in-frame clones alone and is incomplete. The sample lists around 170,000 clones, about 90% occurring once. The CDR3 contains 15 residues. V lost 5 bases and J 7 bases, leaving 18 bases between the germline ends. CDR1 is LGHDT, CDR2 YNNKEL, per germline (reference sequence). This clone is a singleton in its sample. The receptor was derived from a woman in her late teens or twenties who had recovered from COVID-19. V gene TRBV3-1 (or the pseudogene TRBV3-2) combines with J gene TRBJ2-4; tentative D call: TRBD2 (5 bases). Source material: PBMCs or T cells enriched from blood (not recorded which). CDR3 residues: CASSDRPSPGNIQYF. Here the CDR3 DNA reads TGTGCCAGCAGCGATCGACCAAGCCCGGGGAACATTCAGTACTTC.